This TCR beta chain was recovered during a study of blood T cell repertoires in COVID-19. Study background: Specimens from acute and convalescent COVID-19 originated in the United States, Italy and Spain. T cells, B-cell-depleted T cells, or PBMCs provided the cDNA or gDNA that served as material.

In the authors' methods: Cell counts per sample came from amplifying reference gene primers. TCRdb's copy holds only in-frame clones and misses some; the assay was immunoSEQ multiplex PCR. D and trimming were read from the DNA, whereas the V and J calls and clone size are those reported in that table. The top ten clones hold under 8% of a sample with approximately 230,000 clones, approximately 88% of them seen once. CDR1 and CDR2 from the germline V gene are MNHEY and SMNVEV (reference sequence). This CDR3 region has 14 residues. V was clipped by 2 bases and J by 6 bases, with 8 bases between them. A Seattle source enrolled patients during active infection and followed them longitudinally.

Sequencing used peripheral blood. The V gene is TRBV27, the J gene TRBJ1-6; no firm D call. This TCR was recovered from a woman aged 25-40 years with COVID-19, enrolled during active disease. CDR3 in amino acids: CASSLGRFNSPLHF. Here the CDR3 DNA reads TGTGCCAGCAGTTTAGGCAGGTTTAATTCACCCCTCCACTTT.